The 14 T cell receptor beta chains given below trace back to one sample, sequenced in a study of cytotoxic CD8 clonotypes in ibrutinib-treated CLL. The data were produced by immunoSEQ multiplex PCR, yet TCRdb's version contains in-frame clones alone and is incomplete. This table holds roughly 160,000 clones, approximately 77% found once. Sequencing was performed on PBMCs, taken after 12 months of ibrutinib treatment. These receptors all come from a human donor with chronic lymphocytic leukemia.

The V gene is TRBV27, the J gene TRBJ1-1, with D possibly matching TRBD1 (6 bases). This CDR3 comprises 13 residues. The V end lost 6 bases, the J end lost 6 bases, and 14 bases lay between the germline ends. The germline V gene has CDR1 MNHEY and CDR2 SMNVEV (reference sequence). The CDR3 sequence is CASSVTGYAEAFF. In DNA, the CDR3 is TGTGCCAGCAGCGTTACAGGGTACGCTGAAGCTTTCTTT.

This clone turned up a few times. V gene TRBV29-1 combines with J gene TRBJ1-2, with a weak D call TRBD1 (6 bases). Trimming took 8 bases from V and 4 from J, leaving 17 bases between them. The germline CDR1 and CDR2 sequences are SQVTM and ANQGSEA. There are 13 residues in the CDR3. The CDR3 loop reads CSSQEGGGYGYTF. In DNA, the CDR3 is TGCAGCTCCCAAGAGGGGGGCGGCTATGGCTACACCTTC.

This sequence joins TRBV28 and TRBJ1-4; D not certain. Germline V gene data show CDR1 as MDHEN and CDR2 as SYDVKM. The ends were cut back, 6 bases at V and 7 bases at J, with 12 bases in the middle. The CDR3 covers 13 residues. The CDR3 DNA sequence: TGTGCCAGCAGGACGACCTCTCGTGAAAAACTGTTTTTT. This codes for CASRTTSREKLFF.

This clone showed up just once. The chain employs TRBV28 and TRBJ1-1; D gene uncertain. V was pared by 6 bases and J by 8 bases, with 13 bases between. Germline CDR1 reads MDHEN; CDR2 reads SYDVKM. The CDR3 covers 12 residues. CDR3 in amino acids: CASRPRVPEAFF. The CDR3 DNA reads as TGTGCCAGCAGACCTAGGGTTCCCGAAGCTTTCTTT.

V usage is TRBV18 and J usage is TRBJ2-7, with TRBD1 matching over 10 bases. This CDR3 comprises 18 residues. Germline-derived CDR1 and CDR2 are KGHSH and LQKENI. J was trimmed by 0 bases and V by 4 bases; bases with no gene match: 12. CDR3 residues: CASSHSTPGQGSSYEQYF. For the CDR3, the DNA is TGTGCCAGCTCACACAGCACACCGGGACAGGGGAGCTCCTACGAGCAGTACTTC.

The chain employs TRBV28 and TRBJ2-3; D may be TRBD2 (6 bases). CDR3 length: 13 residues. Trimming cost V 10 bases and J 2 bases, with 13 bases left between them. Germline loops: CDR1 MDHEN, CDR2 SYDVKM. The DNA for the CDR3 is TGTGCCACCTTGCGGGGCCCCACAGATACGCAGTATTTT. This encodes CATLRGPTDTQYF.

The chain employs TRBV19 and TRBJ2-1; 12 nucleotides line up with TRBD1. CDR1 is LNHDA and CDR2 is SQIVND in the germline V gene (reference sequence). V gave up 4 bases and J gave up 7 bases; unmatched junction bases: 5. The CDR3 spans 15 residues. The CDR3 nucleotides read TGTGCCAGTAGTACCGGGACAGGGGGCTTAAATGAGCAGTTCTTC. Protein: CASSTGTGGLNEQFF.

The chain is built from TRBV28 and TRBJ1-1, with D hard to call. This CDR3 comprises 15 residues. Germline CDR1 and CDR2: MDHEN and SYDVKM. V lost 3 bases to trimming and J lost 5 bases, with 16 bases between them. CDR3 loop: CASSFRTTIGTEAFF. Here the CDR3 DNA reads TGTGCCAGCAGTTTTCGGACCACAATAGGGACTGAAGCTTTCTTT. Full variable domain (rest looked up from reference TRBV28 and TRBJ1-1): DVKVTQSSRYLVKRTGEKVFLECVQDMDHENMFWYRQDPGLGLRLIYFSYDVKMKEKGDIPEGYSVSREKKERFSLILESASTNQTSMYLCASSFRTTIGTEAFFGQGTRLTVV.

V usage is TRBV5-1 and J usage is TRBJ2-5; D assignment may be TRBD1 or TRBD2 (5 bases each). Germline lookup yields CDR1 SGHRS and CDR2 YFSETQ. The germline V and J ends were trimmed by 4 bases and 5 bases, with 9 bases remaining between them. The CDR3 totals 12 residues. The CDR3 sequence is CASSGTLETQYF. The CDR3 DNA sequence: TGCGCCAGCAGCGGGACGTTGGAGACCCAGTACTTC.

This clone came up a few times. The CDR3: CASSFGVMGRTGPQHF. In nucleotides, the CDR3 is TGTGCCAGCAGTTTCGGGGTTATGGGGCGTACGGGGCCCCAGCATTTT. This chain joins TRBV28 and TRBJ1-5, with a weak D call TRBD1 (5 bases). The CDR3 extends over 16 amino acids. Trimming pared 3 bases from V and 9 bases from J, leaving 21 bases between. Looked up from germline, CDR1 is MDHEN and CDR2 is SYDVKM.

The CDR3 DNA reads as TGTGCCAGCAGCTTAGGACCCCAGCCCGAGCAGTACTTC. Residues: CASSLGPQPEQYF. V is TRBV7-9 and J is TRBJ2-7; D remains ambiguous. CDR1 is SEHNR and CDR2 is FQNEAQ in the germline V gene (reference sequence). Between the trimmed V and J ends, which lost 1 base and 6 bases, there was a span of 10 bases. The CDR3 is 13 amino acids. Full variable domain (missing parts from reference TRBV7-9 and TRBJ2-7): DTGVSQNPRHKITKRGQNVTFRCDPISEHNRLYWYRQTLGQGPEFLTYFQNEAQLEKSRLLSDRFSAERPKGSFSTLEIQRTEQGDSAMYLCASSLGPQPEQYFGPGTRLTVT.

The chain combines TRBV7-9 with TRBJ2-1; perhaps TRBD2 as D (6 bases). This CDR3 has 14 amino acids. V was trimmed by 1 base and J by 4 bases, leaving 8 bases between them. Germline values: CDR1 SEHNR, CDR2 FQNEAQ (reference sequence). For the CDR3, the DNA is TGTGCCAGCAGCTTAGTAGCGGAATACAATGAGCAGTTCTTC. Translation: CASSLVAEYNEQFF.

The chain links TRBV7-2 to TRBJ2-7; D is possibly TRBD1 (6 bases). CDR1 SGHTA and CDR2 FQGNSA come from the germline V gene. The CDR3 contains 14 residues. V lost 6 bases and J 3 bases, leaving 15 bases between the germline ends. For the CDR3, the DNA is TGTGCCAGCAGTTACCAGGGGCTGGGCTACGAGCAGTACTTC. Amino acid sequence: CASSYQGLGYEQYF.

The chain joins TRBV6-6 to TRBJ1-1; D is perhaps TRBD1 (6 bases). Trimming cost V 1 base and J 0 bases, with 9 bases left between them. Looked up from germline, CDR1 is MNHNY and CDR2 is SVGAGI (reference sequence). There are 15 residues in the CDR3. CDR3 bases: TGTGCCAGCAGTTACTTTAGGGGGGTGAACACTGAAGCTTTCTTT. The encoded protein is CASSYFRGVNTEAFF.